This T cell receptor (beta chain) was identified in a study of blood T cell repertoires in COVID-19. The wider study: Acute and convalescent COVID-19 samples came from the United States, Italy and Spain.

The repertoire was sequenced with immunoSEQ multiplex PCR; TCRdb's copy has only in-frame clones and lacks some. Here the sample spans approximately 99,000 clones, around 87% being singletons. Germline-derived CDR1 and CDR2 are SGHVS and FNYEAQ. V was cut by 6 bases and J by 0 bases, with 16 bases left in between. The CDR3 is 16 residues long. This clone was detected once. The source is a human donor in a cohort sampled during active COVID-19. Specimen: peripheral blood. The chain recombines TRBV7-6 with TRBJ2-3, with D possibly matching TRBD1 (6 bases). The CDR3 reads CASRRRDTPSTDTQYF. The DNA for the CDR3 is TGTGCCAGCAGGCGTAGGGACACCCCTAGCACAGATACGCAGTATTTT.